This TCR beta chain was obtained from a study of cytomegalovirus exposure and HLA in healthy donors. PCR primers comprised 60 Vbeta and 13 Jbeta primers. Profiled with immunoSEQ multiplex PCR; TCRdb holds only in-frame clones, not every one. The table shows roughly 100,000 clones, with about 70% occurring only once. The receptor was isolated from a woman between 45 and 65 years old in good health and CMV-seropositive. Sample: PBMCs.

CDR3 region: CASSELFYGYTF. The DNA of the CDR3 is TGTGCCAGCAGTGAATTATTCTATGGCTACACCTTC. The chain has TRBV6-1 and TRBJ1-2, with unresolved D. V was shortened by 2 bases and J by 4 bases, with 5 bases between the two germline ends. This CDR3 region has 12 residues. The V gene's germline CDR1 is MNHNS and CDR2 SASEGT.